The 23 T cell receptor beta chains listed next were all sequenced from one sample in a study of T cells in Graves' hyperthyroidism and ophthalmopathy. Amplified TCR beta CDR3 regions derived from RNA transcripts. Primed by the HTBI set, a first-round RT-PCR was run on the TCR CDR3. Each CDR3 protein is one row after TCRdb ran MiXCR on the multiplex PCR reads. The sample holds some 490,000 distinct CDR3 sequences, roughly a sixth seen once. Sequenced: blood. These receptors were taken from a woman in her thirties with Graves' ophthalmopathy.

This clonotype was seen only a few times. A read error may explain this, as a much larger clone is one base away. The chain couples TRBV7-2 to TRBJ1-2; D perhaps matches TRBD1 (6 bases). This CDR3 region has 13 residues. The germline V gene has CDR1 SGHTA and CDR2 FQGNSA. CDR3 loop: CVSTPTGPGGYTF. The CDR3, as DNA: TGTGTCAGCACCCCGACAGGCCCAGGGGGCTACACCTTC.

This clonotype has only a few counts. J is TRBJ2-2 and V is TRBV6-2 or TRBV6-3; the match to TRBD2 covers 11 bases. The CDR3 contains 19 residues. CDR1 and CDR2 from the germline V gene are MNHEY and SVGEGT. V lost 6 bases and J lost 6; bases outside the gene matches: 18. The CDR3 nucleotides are TGTGCCAGCAGGCCCAACCTAGCGGGAGGCCCCTTGATTCCCGGGGAGCTGTTTTTT. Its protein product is CASRPNLAGGPLIPGELFF.

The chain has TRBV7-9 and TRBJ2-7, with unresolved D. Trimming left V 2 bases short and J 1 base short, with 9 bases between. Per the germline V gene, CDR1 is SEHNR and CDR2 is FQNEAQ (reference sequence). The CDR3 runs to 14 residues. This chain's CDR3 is CASSLTEMSYEQYF. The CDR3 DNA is TGTGCCAGCAGCTTAACGGAGATGTCCTACGAGCAGTACTTC.

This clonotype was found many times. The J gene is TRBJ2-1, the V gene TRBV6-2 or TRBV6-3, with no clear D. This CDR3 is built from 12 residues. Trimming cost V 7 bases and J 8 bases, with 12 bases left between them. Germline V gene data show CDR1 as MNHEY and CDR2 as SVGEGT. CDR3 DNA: TGTGCCAGCACCCTTGACCGTGATGAGCAGTTCTTC. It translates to CASTLDRDEQFF.

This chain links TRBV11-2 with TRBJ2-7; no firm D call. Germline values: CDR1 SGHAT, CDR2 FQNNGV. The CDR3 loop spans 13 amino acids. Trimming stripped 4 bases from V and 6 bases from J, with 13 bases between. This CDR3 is CASSWEKAFEQYF. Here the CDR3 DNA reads TGTGCCAGCAGCTGGGAAAAGGCCTTCGAGCAGTACTTC.

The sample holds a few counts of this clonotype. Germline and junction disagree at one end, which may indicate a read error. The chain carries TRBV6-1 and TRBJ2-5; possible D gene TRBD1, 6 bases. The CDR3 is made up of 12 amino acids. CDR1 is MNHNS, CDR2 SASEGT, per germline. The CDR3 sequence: CASTLGSGDPHF. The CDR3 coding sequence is TGTGCCAGCACCTTGGGCTCAGGGGACCCCCACTTC.

The CDR3 sequence is CASSQESVVAGYNEQFF. The CDR3, as DNA: TGCGCCAGCAGCCAAGAATCGGTAGTAGCGGGGTACAATGAGCAGTTCTTC. The chain couples TRBV4-3 to TRBJ2-1; TRBD2 matches at 8 bases. The J segment lost 4 bases and the V segment lost 0 bases, leaving 8 bases of the junction unmatched. Germline V gene lookup returns CDR1 LGHNA and CDR2 YSLEER. The CDR3 consists of 17 residues.

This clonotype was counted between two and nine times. The DNA of the CDR3 is TGTGCCAGCAGTAGTACAGGGGGTCCGGCCGAGCAGTACTTC. Translating gives CASSSTGGPAEQYF. The rearrangement links TRBV28 to TRBJ2-7; 8 bases are a match to TRBD1. Trimming took 5 bases from V and 6 from J; bases not matched to a gene: 9. CDR3 length equals 14 residues. Germline V gene sequence: CDR1 MDHEN, CDR2 SYDVKM.

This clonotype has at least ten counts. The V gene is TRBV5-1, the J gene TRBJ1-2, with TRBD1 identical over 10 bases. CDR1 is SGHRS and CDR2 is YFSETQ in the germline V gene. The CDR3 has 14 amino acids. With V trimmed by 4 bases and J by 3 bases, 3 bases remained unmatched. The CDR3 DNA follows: TGCGCCAGCAGCCCCGGGACAGGGGACTATGGCTACACCTTC. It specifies CASSPGTGDYGYTF.

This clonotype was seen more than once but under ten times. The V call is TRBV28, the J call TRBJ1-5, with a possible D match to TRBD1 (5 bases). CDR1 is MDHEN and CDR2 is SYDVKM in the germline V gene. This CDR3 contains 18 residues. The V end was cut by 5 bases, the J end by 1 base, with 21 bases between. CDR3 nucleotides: TGTGCCAGCAGTCCTTTTGGGGGGAGAGGAGAAAGCAATCAGCCCCAGCATTTT. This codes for CASSPFGGRGESNQPQHF.

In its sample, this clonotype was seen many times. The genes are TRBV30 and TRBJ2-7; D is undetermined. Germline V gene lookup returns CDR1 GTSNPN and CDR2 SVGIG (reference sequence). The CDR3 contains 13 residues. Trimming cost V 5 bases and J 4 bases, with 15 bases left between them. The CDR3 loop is CAWLSATSYEQYF. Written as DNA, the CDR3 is TGTGCCTGGCTTAGTGCTACCTCATACGAGCAGTACTTC. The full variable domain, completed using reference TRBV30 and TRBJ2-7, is SQTIHQWPATLVQPVGSPLSLECTVEGTSNPNLYWYRQAAGRGLQLLFYSVGIGQISSEVPQNLSASRPQDRQFILSSKKLLLSDSGFYLCAWLSATSYEQYFGPGTRLTVT.

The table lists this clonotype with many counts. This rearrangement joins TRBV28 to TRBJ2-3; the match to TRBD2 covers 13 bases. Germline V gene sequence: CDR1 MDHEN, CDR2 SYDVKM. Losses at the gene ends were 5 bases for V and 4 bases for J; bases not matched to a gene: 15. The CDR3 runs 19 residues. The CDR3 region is CASSRLAGGRERRADTQYF. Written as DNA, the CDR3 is TGTGCCAGCAGTCGACTAGCGGGAGGACGAGAAAGGCGGGCAGATACGCAGTATTTT.

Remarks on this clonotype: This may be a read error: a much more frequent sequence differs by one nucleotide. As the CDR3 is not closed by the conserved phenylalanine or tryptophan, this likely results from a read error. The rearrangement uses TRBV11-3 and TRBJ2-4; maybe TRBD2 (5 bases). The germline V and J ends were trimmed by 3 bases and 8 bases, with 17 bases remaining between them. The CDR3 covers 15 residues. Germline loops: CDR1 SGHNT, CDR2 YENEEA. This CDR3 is CASSLRSVRADIQYS. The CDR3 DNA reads TGTGCCAGCAGCTTGAGGAGTGTGAGGGCCGACATTCAGTACTCC.

The CDR3 coding sequence is TGTGCCAGCAGCACCGAGAAGGGGGGGAGCGAAAAACTGTTTTTT. Translation gives CASSTEKGGSEKLFF. The chain couples TRBV4-2 to TRBJ1-4; TRBD1 is a possible D gene (6 bases). Germline CDR1 is LGHNA and CDR2 is YNFKEQ. The CDR3 is 15 amino acids. Trimming removed 5 bases at V and 8 bases at J, with 18 bases between.

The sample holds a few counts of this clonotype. CDR3 region: CASSPGTASTDTQYF. CDR3 nucleotide sequence: TGTGCCAGCAGCCCTGGGACGGCTAGCACAGATACGCAGTATTTT. The rearrangement uses TRBV5-4 and TRBJ2-3, with D perhaps being TRBD1 or TRBD2 (5 bases each). The CDR3 has 15 amino acids. Deletions cut 4 bases from V and 0 bases from J, with 12 bases between. Per the germline V gene, CDR1 is SGHNT and CDR2 is YYREEE (reference sequence).

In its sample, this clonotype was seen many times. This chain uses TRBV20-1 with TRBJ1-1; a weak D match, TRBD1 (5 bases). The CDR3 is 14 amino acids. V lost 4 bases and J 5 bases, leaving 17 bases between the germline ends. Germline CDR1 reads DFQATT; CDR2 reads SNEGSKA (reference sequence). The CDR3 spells CSAKGWGAGTEAFF. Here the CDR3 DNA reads TGCAGTGCTAAAGGGTGGGGCGCGGGGACTGAAGCTTTCTTT.

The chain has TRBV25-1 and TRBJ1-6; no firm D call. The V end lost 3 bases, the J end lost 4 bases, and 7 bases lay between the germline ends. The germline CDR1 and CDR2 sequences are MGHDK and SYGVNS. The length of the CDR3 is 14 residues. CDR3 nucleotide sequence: TGTGCCAGCAGTGAGAGGGTGTATAATTCACCCCTCCACTTT. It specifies CASSERVYNSPLHF.

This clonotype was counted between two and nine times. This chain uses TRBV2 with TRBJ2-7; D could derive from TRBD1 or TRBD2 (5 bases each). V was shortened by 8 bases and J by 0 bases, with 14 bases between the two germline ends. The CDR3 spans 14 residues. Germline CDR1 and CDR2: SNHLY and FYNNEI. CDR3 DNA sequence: TGTGCCAGCCACGGGGTAGGGACCTCCTACGAGCAGTACTTC. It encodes CASHGVGTSYEQYF.

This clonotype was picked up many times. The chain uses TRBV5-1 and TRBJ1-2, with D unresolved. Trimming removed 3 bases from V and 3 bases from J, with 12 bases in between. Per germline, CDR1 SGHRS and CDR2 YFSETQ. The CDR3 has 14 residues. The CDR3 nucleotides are TGCGCCAGCAGCTCCTCCGGTGGGGACTATGGCTACACCTTC. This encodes CASSSSGGDYGYTF.

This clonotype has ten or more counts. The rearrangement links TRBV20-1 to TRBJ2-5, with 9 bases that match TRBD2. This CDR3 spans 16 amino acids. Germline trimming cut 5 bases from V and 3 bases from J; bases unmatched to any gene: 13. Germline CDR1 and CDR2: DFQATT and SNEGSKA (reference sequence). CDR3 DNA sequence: TGCAGTGCTGAAGGCGTAGCGGGAGCGGCCAAAGAGACCCAGTACTTC. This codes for CSAEGVAGAAKETQYF.

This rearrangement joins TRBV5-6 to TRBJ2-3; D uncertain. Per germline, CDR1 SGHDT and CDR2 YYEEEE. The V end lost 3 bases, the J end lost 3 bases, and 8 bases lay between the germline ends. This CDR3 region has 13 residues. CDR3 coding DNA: TGTGCCAGCAGCTCTGCTGTGACAGATACGCAGTATTTT. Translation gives CASSSAVTDTQYF.

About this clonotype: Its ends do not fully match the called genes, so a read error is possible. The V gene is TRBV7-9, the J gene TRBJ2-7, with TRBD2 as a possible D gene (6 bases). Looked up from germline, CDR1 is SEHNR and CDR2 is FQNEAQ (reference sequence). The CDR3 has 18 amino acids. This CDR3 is CASSLAQVGGTSSYGQYF. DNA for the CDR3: TGTGCCAGCAGCTTAGCGCAGGTAGGCGGGACGAGCTCCTACGGGCAGTACTTC.

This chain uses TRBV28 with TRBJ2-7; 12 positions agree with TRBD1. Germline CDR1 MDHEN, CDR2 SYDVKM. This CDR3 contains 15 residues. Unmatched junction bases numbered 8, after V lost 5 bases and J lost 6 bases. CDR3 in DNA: TGTGCCAGCAGTGCCCGGGACAGGGGGCGCGGCGAGCAGTACTTC. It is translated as CASSARDRGRGEQYF.